These T cell receptor beta chains were read from a single sample in a study of tissue T cells after allogeneic stem cell transplantation. Assay used: immunoSEQ multiplex PCR; TCRdb lists only in-frame clones, some missing. The sample yields about 6,300 clones, 55% to 75% seen once. Source: tissue from the rectum, taken at autopsy. These receptors came from a woman aged 18 to 50 with breast cancer. Both conserved end residues are part of each CDR3. D genes are given only for firm matches. Not all rows give a size; the values are once, few, many and, for expanded clones, a class.

size: .
J: TRBJ2-3
V: TRBV28
D: .
DNA: TGTGCCAGCAGTTTTAGCACAGATACGCAGTATTTT
CDR3: CASSFSTDTQYF

size: once
J: TRBJ1-2
V: TRBV5-6
D: .
DNA: TGTGCCAGCAGCGGAACCGGGGGGGTGGGCTATGGCTACACCTTC
CDR3: CASSGTGGVGYGYTF

size: .
J: TRBJ1-1
V: TRBV9
D: .
DNA: TGTGCCAGCAGCCCTCTCGGTAGTAGCACTGAAGCTTTCTTT
CDR3: CASSPLGSSTEAFF

size: .
J: TRBJ1-2
V: TRBV6-5
D: .
DNA: TGTGCCAGCAGTAACAGGATGGGCTACACCTTC
CDR3: CASSNRMGYTF

size: .
J: TRBJ1-5
V: TRBV5-1
D: .
DNA: TGCGCCAGCAGCTTGGAAGGACCTAGCAATCAGCCCCAGCATTTT
CDR3: CASSLEGPSNQPQHF

size: .
J: TRBJ2-1
V: TRBV28
D: TRBD2
DNA: TGTGCCAGCAGAGCGGGAATCCATGAGCAGTTCTTC
CDR3: CASRAGIHEQFF

size: few
J: TRBJ1-5
V: TRBV19
D: .
DNA: TGTGCCAGTAGTTCAGGGTTCACCGATCAGCCCCAGCATTTT
CDR3: CASSSGFTDQPQHF

size: .
J: TRBJ2-3
V: TRBV27
D: .
DNA: TGTGCCAGCAGTTTAATAGTCGAAGATACGCAGTATTTT
CDR3: CASSLIVEDTQYF

size: .
J: TRBJ1-1
V: TRBV4-3
D: .
DNA: TGCGCCAGCAGCCAAGATGGGGAGAGAGGTGTGTTCTTT
CDR3: CASSQDGERGVFF

size: .
J: TRBJ1-3
V: TRBV7-2
D: .
DNA: TGTGCCAGCAGCTTAGGGCGAGGGGGGGGAAACACCATATATTTT
CDR3: CASSLGRGGGNTIYF

size: once
J: TRBJ2-7
V: TRBV30
D: TRBD1
DNA: TGTGCCTGGAGTGCAACAGGGGGGCAAAGGGGCGAGCAGTACTTC
CDR3: CAWSATGGQRGEQYF

size: few
J: TRBJ2-7
V: TRBV24-1
D: .
DNA: TGTGCCACCAGTTCGGGTTACGAGCAGTACTTC
CDR3: CATSSGYEQYF

size: .
J: TRBJ1-2
V: TRBV28
D: .
DNA: TGTGCCAGCAGTTTACGGACACCCAACGATGGCTACACCTTC
CDR3: CASSLRTPNDGYTF

size: .
J: TRBJ1-5
V: TRBV27
D: .
DNA: TGTGCCAGCAGTGGAACCTACAGGGGCAATCAGCCCCAGCATTTT
CDR3: CASSGTYRGNQPQHF

size: few
J: TRBJ2-7
V: TRBV3-1/TRBV3-2
D: TRBD1
DNA: TGTGCCAGCAGCCCCCTCGGGACAGGGGGCCACGAGCAGTACTTC
CDR3: CASSPLGTGGHEQYF

size: few
J: TRBJ1-2
V: TRBV30
D: .
DNA: TGTGCCTGGAGTGTACTGCTAGGTTCTAACTATGGCTACACCTTC
CDR3: CAWSVLLGSNYGYTF

size: .
J: TRBJ2-7
V: TRBV3-1/TRBV3-2
D: .
DNA: TGTGCCAGCAGCCCCCACAGCGTCCTCACCTACGAGCAGTACTTC
CDR3: CASSPHSVLTYEQYF

size: .
J: TRBJ2-7
V: TRBV28
D: .
DNA: TGTGCCAGCAGTTTAAGCAGCAGCGGATACGAGCAGTACTTC
CDR3: CASSLSSSGYEQYF

size: .
J: TRBJ2-7
V: TRBV10-3
D: .
DNA: TGTGCCATCTCTTGGGAAGGGACCGAGCAGTACTTC
CDR3: CAISWEGTEQYF

size: .
J: TRBJ1-2
V: TRBV29-1
D: .
DNA: TGCAGCGTTGAAGATATGGGGGGCTATGGCTACACCTTC
CDR3: CSVEDMGGYGYTF

size: .
J: TRBJ1-2
V: TRBV29-1
D: .
DNA: TGCAGCGTTGAAGAGGGACTTGGGGCGGATGGCTACACCTTC
CDR3: CSVEEGLGADGYTF

size: .
J: TRBJ1-2
V: TRBV28
D: .
DNA: TGTGCCAGCAGTTACGTGCAGAATGGCTACACCTTC
CDR3: CASSYVQNGYTF

size: .
J: TRBJ2-6
V: TRBV9
D: .
DNA: TGTGCCAGCAGCGTCCCCTTCCACAGGTCGACTGGGGCCAACGTCCTGACTTTC
CDR3: CASSVPFHRSTGANVLTF

size: .
J: TRBJ2-7
V: TRBV7-8
D: TRBD2
DNA: TGTGCCAGCAGCTTAGGGGGTCTAGCGGCAACCTACGAGCAGTACTTC
CDR3: CASSLGGLAATYEQYF

size: .
J: TRBJ1-2
V: TRBV7-2
D: .
DNA: TGTGCCAGCAGCTTAGGGGGTCCGTACTATGGCTACACCTTC
CDR3: CASSLGGPYYGYTF

size: .
J: TRBJ1-6
V: TRBV18
D: .
DNA: TGTGCCAGCTCACCGGGTGCAGACCCCCTCACCCTCCACTTT
CDR3: CASSPGADPLTLHF

size: .
J: TRBJ2-1
V: TRBV6-2/TRBV6-3
D: TRBD2
DNA: TGTGCCAGCAGTTACGGTAGCGGGGGTACCTACAATGAGCAGTTCTTC
CDR3: CASSYGSGGTYNEQFF

size: .
J: TRBJ2-3
V: TRBV5-1
D: .
DNA: TGCGCCAGCAGCTTCTGGGGTAGGGATACGCAGTATTTT
CDR3: CASSFWGRDTQYF